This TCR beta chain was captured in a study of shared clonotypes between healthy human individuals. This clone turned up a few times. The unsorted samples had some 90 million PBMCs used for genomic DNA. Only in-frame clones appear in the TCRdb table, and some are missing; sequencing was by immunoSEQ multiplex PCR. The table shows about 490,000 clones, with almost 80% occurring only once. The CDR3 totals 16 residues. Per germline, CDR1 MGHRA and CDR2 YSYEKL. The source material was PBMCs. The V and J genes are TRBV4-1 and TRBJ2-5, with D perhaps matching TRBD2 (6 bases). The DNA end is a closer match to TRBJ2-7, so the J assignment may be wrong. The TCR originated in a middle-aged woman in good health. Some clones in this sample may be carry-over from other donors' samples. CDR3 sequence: CASSQTLALADYEQYF. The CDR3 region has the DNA TGCGCCAGCAGCCAAACACTAGCCCTTGCGGACTACGAGCAGTACTTC.